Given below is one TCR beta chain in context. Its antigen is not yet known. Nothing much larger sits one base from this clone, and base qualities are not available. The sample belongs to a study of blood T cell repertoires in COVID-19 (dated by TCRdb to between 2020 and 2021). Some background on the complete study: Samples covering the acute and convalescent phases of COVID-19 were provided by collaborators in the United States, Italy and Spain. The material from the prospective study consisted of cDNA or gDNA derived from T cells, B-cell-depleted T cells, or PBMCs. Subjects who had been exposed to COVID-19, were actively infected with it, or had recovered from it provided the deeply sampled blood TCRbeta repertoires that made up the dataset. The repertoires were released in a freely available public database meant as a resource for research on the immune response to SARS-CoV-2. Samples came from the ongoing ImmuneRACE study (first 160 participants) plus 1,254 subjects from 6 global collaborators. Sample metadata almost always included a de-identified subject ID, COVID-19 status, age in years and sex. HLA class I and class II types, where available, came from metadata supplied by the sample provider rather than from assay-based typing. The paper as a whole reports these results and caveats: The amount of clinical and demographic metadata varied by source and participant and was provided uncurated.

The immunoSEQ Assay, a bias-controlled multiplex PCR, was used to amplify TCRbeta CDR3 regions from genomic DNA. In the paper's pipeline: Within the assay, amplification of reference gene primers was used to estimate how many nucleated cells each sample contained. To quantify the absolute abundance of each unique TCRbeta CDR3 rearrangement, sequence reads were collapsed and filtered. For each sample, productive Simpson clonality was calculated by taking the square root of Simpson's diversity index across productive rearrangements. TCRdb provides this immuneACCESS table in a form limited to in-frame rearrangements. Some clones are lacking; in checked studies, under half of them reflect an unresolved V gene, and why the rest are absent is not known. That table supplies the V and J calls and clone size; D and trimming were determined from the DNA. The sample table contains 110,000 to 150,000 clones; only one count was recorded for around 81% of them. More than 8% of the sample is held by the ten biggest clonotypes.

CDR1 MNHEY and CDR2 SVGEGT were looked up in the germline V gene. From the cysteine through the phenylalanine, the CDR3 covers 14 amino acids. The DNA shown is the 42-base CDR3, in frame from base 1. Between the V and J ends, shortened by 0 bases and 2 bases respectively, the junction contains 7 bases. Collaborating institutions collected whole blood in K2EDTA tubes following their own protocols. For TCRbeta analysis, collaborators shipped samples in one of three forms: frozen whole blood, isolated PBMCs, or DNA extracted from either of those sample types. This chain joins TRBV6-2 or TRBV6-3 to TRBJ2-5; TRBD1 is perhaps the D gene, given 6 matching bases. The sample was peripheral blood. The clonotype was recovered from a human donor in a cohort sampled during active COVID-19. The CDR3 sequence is CASSYSQGQETQYF. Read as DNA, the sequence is TGTGCCAGCAGTTACTCGCAGGGGCAAGAGACCCAGTACTTC.